These 24 T cell receptor beta chains were all obtained from the same sample, sequenced in a study of response to subunit inactivated influenza vaccine. TCRdb re-called the RT-PCR reads with MiXCR, one entry per CDR3 protein. The sample has fewer than 800,000 distinct CDR3 sequences, about a sixth seen once. The starting material was PBMCs from blood, obtained roughly 12 days after vaccination. Receptor source: a man over 45 who received an inactivated influenza vaccine.

The V gene is TRBV19, the J gene TRBJ2-5; maybe TRBD1 (5 bases). V dropped 6 bases and J dropped 5 bases, with 16 bases sitting between them. Germline V gene sequence: CDR1 LNHDA, CDR2 SQIVND (reference sequence). This CDR3 contains 14 residues. The CDR3 here is CASSPGYPSETQYF. Here the CDR3 DNA reads TGTGCCAGTAGCCCAGGGTACCCGTCGGAGACCCAGTACTTC.

This clonotype was detected a few times. The genes are TRBV30 and TRBJ2-3; D might be TRBD1 (5 bases). Germline-derived CDR1 and CDR2 are GTSNPN and SVGIG (reference sequence). V lost 2 bases to trimming and J lost 5 bases, with 11 bases between them. This CDR3 is built from 13 residues. CDR3 sequence: CAWSKGVQDTQYF. CDR3 nucleotide sequence: TGTGCCTGGAGTAAAGGGGTACAAGATACGCAGTATTTT.

This clonotype was seen a handful of times. The chain recombines TRBV20-1 with TRBJ2-1; TRBD2 matches 9 bases. This CDR3 comprises 15 residues. The germline V gene encodes CDR1 DFQATT and CDR2 SNEGSKA (reference sequence). J gave up 6 bases and V 6 bases, and 12 bases lay outside the gene matches. In DNA form, the CDR3 reads TGCAGTGCCGCCGGGACGCCTAGCGGGATCAATGAGCAGTTCTTC. Translated, it gives CSAAGTPSGINEQFF.

This clonotype was recorded a few times. The chain combines TRBV6-2 or TRBV6-3 with TRBJ1-6; TRBD1 aligns across 9 bases. J gave up 2 bases and V 2 bases, and 1 base lay outside the gene matches. Germline V CDR1 and CDR2: MNHEY, SVGEGT. The CDR3 runs to 16 residues. The CDR3 region has the DNA TGTGCCAGCAGTTACGGGACAGGGACCTATAATTCACCCCTCCACTTT. Amino acid sequence: CASSYGTGTYNSPLHF.

V and J are TRBV9 and TRBJ2-1, with 12 positions matching TRBD2. CDR1 SGDLS and CDR2 YYNGEE come from the germline V gene. Germline trimming cut 4 bases from V and 4 bases from J; bases unmatched to any gene: 12. This CDR3 has 18 residues. The CDR3 DNA follows: TGTGCCAGCAGCACCGGACTAGCGGGACTTTCCTCATACAATGAGCAGTTCTTC. This gives the protein CASSTGLAGLSSYNEQFF. The variable domain in full, completed from reference TRBV9 and TRBJ2-1, reads DSGVTQTPKHLITATGQRVTLRCSPRSGDLSVYWYQQSLDQGLQFLIQYYNGEERAKGNILERFSAQQFPDLHSELNLSSLELGDSALYFCASSTGLAGLSSYNEQFFGPGTRLTVL.

The chain carries TRBV12-3 or TRBV12-4 and TRBJ1-5; 9 bases agree with TRBD1. The CDR3 loop spans 15 amino acids. V was clipped by 6 bases and J by 3 bases; unmatched bases: 6. DNA for the CDR3: TGTGCCAGCAGCGGGGGACAGGGATACAATCAGCCCCAGCATTTT. It translates to CASSGGQGYNQPQHF.

This clonotype showed up just a few times. The chain links TRBV20-1 to TRBJ2-3; perhaps D is TRBD1 or TRBD2 (6 bases each). The CDR3 runs to 15 residues. The germline gives CDR1 DFQATT, CDR2 SNEGSKA (reference sequence). V lost 5 bases to trimming and J lost 6 bases, with 21 bases between them. The CDR3 DNA sequence: TGCAGTGCTGACCAGAGGGGGGAGCCTCGGGATACGCAGTATTTT. Residues: CSADQRGEPRDTQYF.

This chain links TRBV18 with TRBJ1-4; weak D call: TRBD1 (5 bases). This CDR3 spans 13 amino acids. Germline V gives CDR1 KGHSH, CDR2 LQKENI. The V and J ends lost 6 bases and 5 bases respectively, with 10 bases between them. CDR3 DNA: TGTGCCAGCTCCCCGGGGCAAAATGAAAAACTGTTTTTT. It is translated as CASSPGQNEKLFF.

The CDR3 coding sequence is TGTGCCTGGAGTGTAGGGAGCTCCTACGAGCAGTACTTC. Protein product: CAWSVGSSYEQYF. The V and J genes are TRBV30 and TRBJ2-7, with D possibly matching TRBD2 (5 bases). The CDR3 sequence is 13 residues long. Germline CDR1 is GTSNPN and CDR2 is SVGIG (reference sequence). Deletions cut 0 bases from V and 0 bases from J, with 6 bases between.

This clonotype was picked up many times. The chain uses TRBV3-1 and TRBJ2-1; D gene unclear. The V end was cut by 1 base, the J end by 7 bases, with 5 bases between. CDR3 length equals 12 residues. Germline CDR1 is LGHDT and CDR2 is YNNKEL (reference sequence). Here the CDR3 reads CASSQVGNEQFF. The CDR3 region has the DNA TGTGCCAGCAGCCAAGTGGGGAATGAGCAGTTCTTC.

A few counts support this clonotype. The J gene is TRBJ2-3, the V gene TRBV12-3 or TRBV12-4, with D perhaps given as TRBD1 or TRBD2 (5 bases each). The CDR3 is made up of 15 amino acids. V was clipped by 6 bases and J by 2 bases, with 15 bases between them. The CDR3 DNA follows: TGTGCCAGCAGCACCCTCGGGGCTAACACAGATACGCAGTATTTT. This codes for CASSTLGANTDTQYF.

This clonotype was observed a few times. The J gene is TRBJ2-3, the V gene TRBV11-1; D perhaps matches TRBD1 (5 bases). CDR1 SGHAT and CDR2 FQDESV come from the germline V gene (reference sequence). The germline V and J ends were trimmed by 5 bases and 2 bases, with 23 bases remaining between them. The CDR3 sequence is 18 residues long. The CDR3 protein is CASSPYPQGSGATDTQYF. The CDR3, as DNA: TGTGCCAGCAGCCCCTATCCCCAGGGATCAGGAGCCACAGATACGCAGTATTTT. Supplemented by reference TRBV11-1 and TRBJ2-3, the full variable domain reads EAEVAQSPRYKITEKSQAVAFWCDPISGHATLYWYRQILGQGPELLVQFQDESVVDDSQLPKDRFSAERLKGVDSTLKIQPAELGDSAMYLCASSPYPQGSGATDTQYFGPGTRLTVL.

Remarks on this clonotype: Germline is not matched at one junction end, which may reflect a read error. This rearrangement joins TRBV20-1 to TRBJ2-2; TRBD1 or TRBD2 may be the D gene (5 bases each). CDR1 is DFQATT and CDR2 is SNEGSKA in the germline V gene (reference sequence). CDR3 length: 16 amino acids. Here the CDR3 DNA reads TGCTGTGCTAGAGATGCGGGCAGGGCGAACACCGGGGAGCTGTTTTTT. Amino acid sequence: CCARDAGRANTGELFF.

V and J are TRBV28 and TRBJ2-3, with 11 bases fitting TRBD1. The V gene's germline CDR1 is MDHEN and CDR2 SYDVKM. This CDR3 is built from 15 residues. J gave up 4 bases and V 6 bases, and 6 bases lay outside the gene matches. In nucleotides, the CDR3 is TGTGCCAGCAGGGGCGGGGGACAGGGGGCAGATACGCAGTATTTT. The encoded protein is CASRGGGQGADTQYF.

This clonotype has just a few counts. The chain combines TRBV7-9 with TRBJ2-5; perhaps TRBD1 as D (6 bases). Germline CDR1 SEHNR, CDR2 FQNEAQ (reference sequence). The CDR3 is made up of 17 amino acids. V was trimmed by 3 bases and J by 4 bases, leaving 21 bases between them. This chain's CDR3 is CASSFPLDSPARETQYF. DNA for the CDR3: TGTGCCAGCAGCTTCCCCCTGGACAGCCCCGCGAGAGAGACCCAGTACTTC. Full variable domain (remainder filled in from reference TRBV7-9 and TRBJ2-5): DTGVSQNPRHKITKRGQNVTFRCDPISEHNRLYWYRQTLGQGPEFLTYFQNEAQLEKSRLLSDRFSAERPKGSFSTLEIQRTEQGDSAMYLCASSFPLDSPARETQYFGPGTRLLVL.

The gene calls are TRBV5-1 and TRBJ2-7, with 10 bases lining up with TRBD1. The CDR3 is made up of 16 amino acids. V was clipped by 0 bases and J by 5 bases; unmatched bases: 8. Germline V gene lookup returns CDR1 SGHRS and CDR2 YFSETQ. CDR3 region: CASSLGLWTGGDEQYF. CDR3 DNA: TGCGCCAGCAGCTTGGGATTATGGACAGGGGGGGACGAGCAGTACTTC.

This clonotype was picked up many times. The chain recombines TRBV24-1 with TRBJ2-3; 14 bases match TRBD2. Germline CDR1 and CDR2: KGHDR and SFDVKD. The CDR3 loop spans 16 amino acids. The junction had 6 bases not matched to a gene; V was cut back by 9 bases and J by 2 bases. DNA for the CDR3: TGTGCCACCGCCCGGACTAGCGGGAGGATCACAGATACGCAGTATTTT. This sequence encodes CATARTSGRITDTQYF.

This clonotype was seen a few times. This rearrangement joins TRBV7-9 to TRBJ2-4; possibly TRBD1 or TRBD2 for D (6 bases each). CDR1 SEHNR and CDR2 FQNEAQ come from the germline V gene (reference sequence). V lost 0 bases, J lost 7 bases, and 10 bases lay in between. CDR3 length: 14 amino acids. The chain's CDR3 is CASSLAGGWNIQYF. CDR3 bases: TGTGCCAGCAGCTTAGCCGGGGGCTGGAACATTCAGTACTTC.

Turning to this clonotype: Compared with germline, one end of the junction differs, possibly owing to a read error. V is TRBV4-3 and J is TRBJ2-7; 9 nucleotides match TRBD1. The CDR3 spans 16 residues. Per the germline V gene, CDR1 is LGHNA and CDR2 is YSLEER. CDR3 protein: CASSQYPGTGLLEQYF. CDR3 nucleotides: TGCGCCAGCAGCCAATACCCGGGGACAGGGCTACTCGAGCAGTATTTC.

This clonotype was detected many times. The chain carries TRBV29-1 and TRBJ2-4; TRBD1 or TRBD2 may be the D gene (5 bases each). V was cut by 7 bases and J by 6 bases, with 13 bases left in between. CDR1 is SQVTM and CDR2 is ANQGSEA in the germline V gene. This CDR3 is built from 12 residues. CDR3 in DNA: TGCAGCGCGGTCAACGGGGCAAACATTCAGTACTTC. Its protein is CSAVNGANIQYF.

CDR3 residues: CASSDWGQQYFNSPLHF. CDR3 in DNA: TGTGCCAGCAGTGATTGGGGACAGCAATACTTTAATTCACCCCTCCACTTT. The gene calls are TRBV2 and TRBJ1-6, with 7 bases lining up with TRBD1. The V gene end was trimmed by 3 bases and the J gene end by 6 bases; junction bases not matched to a gene: 11. Looked up from germline, CDR1 is SNHLY and CDR2 is FYNNEI. This CDR3 is built from 17 residues. Based on the CDR3 plus reference TRBV2 and TRBJ1-6, the full variable domain is EPEVTQTPSHQVTQMGQEVILRCVPISNHLYFYWYRQILGQKVEFLVSFYNNEISEKSEIFDDQFSVERPDGSNFTLKIRSTKLEDSAMYFCASSDWGQQYFNSPLHFGNGTRLTVT.

This clonotype occurred a few times. The J gene is TRBJ1-6, the V gene TRBV3-1; D remains unclear. Per the germline V gene, CDR1 is LGHDT and CDR2 is YNNKEL (reference sequence). The CDR3 contains 15 residues. The ends were cut back, 4 bases at V and 4 bases at J, with 11 bases in the middle. CDR3 residues: CASSRLTIYNSPLHF. CDR3 nucleotides: TGTGCCAGCAGCCGACTGACAATTTATAATTCACCCCTCCACTTT.

This clonotype was counted at least ten times. Germline and junction disagree at one end, which may indicate a read error. The DNA for the CDR3 is TGTGCCAGCAGCTTAGTCCCAGAAGAGACCCAGTACTTC. Translated: CASSLVPEETQYF. The chain is built from TRBV5-1 and TRBJ2-5; D is unresolved. The CDR3 has 13 residues. The V gene's germline CDR1 is SGHRS and CDR2 YFSETQ.

This clonotype was detected only a few times. The chain couples TRBV4-2 to TRBJ2-7, with D possibly matching TRBD2 (6 bases). V was pared by 4 bases and J by 2 bases, with 15 bases between. The CDR3 loop spans 15 amino acids. Germline lookup yields CDR1 LGHNA and CDR2 YNFKEQ. CDR3 sequence (DNA): TGTGCCAGCAGCCCGGGGGAGGCCTTAACCTACGAGCAGTACTTC. This sequence encodes CASSPGEALTYEQYF.